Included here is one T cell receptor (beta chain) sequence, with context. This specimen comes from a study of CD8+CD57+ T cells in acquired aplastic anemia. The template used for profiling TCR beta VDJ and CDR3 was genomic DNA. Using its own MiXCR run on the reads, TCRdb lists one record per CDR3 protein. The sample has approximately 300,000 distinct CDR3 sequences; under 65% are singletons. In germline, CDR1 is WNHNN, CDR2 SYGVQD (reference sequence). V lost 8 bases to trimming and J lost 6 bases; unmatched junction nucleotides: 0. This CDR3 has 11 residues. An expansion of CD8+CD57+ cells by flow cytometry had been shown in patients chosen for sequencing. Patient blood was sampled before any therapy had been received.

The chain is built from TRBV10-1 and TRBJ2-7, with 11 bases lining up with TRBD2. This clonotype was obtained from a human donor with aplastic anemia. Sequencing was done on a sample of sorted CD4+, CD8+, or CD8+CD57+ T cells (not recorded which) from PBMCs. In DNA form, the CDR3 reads TGCGCCAGCGGGACTAGCGGCGAGCAGTACTTC. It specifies CASGTSGEQYF.